This T cell receptor beta chain was captured by sequencing in a study of T cell responses to AZD1222 COVID-19 vaccine. Regarding the study as a whole: Scientists sampled the repertoires only once the peak T cell response had passed. Possibly, clonal diversity was underestimated; donors were largely white British and included more females.

The assay was immunoSEQ multiplex PCR, and TCRdb's table has in-frame clones only and misses some. Of 80,000 to 95,000 clones listed, roughly 91% were seen once; the top ten hold over 2.5%. As to this clone: The antigen is not known.

The material sequenced was peripheral blood, taken on day 0 of MenACWY control vaccination. The receptor was derived from an adult in good health.

The CDR3 protein is CASRRGGQGTGELFF. In DNA form, the CDR3 reads TGTGCCAGCAGGAGAGGGGGACAGGGCACCGGGGAGCTGTTTTTT. The chain is built from TRBV6-5 and TRBJ2-2, with TRBD1 matching 9 bases. V lost 6 bases and J lost 4; bases outside the gene matches: 6. CDR1 and CDR2 from the germline V gene are MNHEY and SVGAGI. The CDR3 is 15 residues long.